One and the same sample provided the 22 T cell receptor beta chains below, sequenced in a study of blood T cells in healthy people across ages. A J-beta primer mix and a sample-barcoded 5' primer were used in a second PCR of roughly 6 to 11 cycles. MiXCR was run by TCRdb on the 5' RACE reads, yielding one entry per CDR3 protein. The data show over a million distinct CDR3 sequences, with approximately 43% seen just once and around 4% held by the top ten. Sample: blood. The source is a woman between 18 and 29 years old in good health.

CDR3 region: CASSLKGLAYEQYF. In nucleotides, the CDR3 is TGTGCCAGCAGTTTAAAAGGTCTAGCCTACGAGCAGTACTTC. This sequence joins TRBV7-9 and TRBJ2-7; D not resolved. V was clipped by 6 bases and J by 2 bases, with 14 bases between them. Germline lookup yields CDR1 SEHNR and CDR2 FQNEAQ (reference sequence). This CDR3 region has 14 residues.

The J gene is TRBJ1-1, the V gene TRBV29-1; 9 nucleotides line up with TRBD1. Germline V gene lookup returns CDR1 SQVTM and CDR2 ANQGSEA. There are 15 residues in the CDR3. J gave up 6 bases and V 1 base, and 9 bases lay outside the gene matches. The CDR3 nucleotides are TGCAGCGTTGAAGGCTTTCGGGACAGGGCCGCTGAAGCTTTCTTT. Protein product: CSVEGFRDRAAEAFF.

J is TRBJ2-3 and V is TRBV11-2, with 10 bases lining up with TRBD1. J gave up 7 bases and V 1 base, and 11 bases lay outside the gene matches. Germline V CDR1 and CDR2: SGHAT, FQNNGV. This CDR3 is built from 17 residues. This CDR3 reads CASSLGRRDRGTYTQYF. The CDR3 DNA is TGTGCCAGCAGCTTAGGGCGGCGGGACAGGGGCACGTATACGCAGTATTTT.

This clonotype came up a few times. The rearrangement joins TRBV2 to TRBJ2-1; 8 bases line up with TRBD2. After removal of 7 bases from V and 6 bases from J, the junction contained 11 bases not matched to a gene. Germline V gene sequence: CDR1 SNHLY, CDR2 FYNNEI. The CDR3 is 15 residues long. This CDR3 reads CASIPGGGQGNEQFF. Written as DNA, the CDR3 is TGTGCCAGCATCCCGGGGGGGGGACAAGGCAATGAGCAGTTCTTC.

J is TRBJ2-7 and V is TRBV20-1; D not certain. CDR1 and CDR2 from the germline V gene are DFQATT and SNEGSKA (reference sequence). The CDR3 sequence is 16 residues long. V was cut by 4 bases and J by 0 bases, with 19 bases left in between. DNA of the CDR3: TGCAGTGCTAAGCTGGTGACCGGGTCTGGCTCCTACGAGCAGTACTTC. It yields the protein CSAKLVTGSGSYEQYF.

This clonotype was seen a handful of times. CDR3 amino acids: CASSPDLFPSEQYF. CDR3 coding DNA: TGCGCCAGCAGCCCCGACCTTTTCCCCTCCGAGCAGTACTTC. The J gene is TRBJ2-5, the V gene TRBV4-3; D not resolved. TRBJ2-7 matches the DNA end more closely, so the J call is doubtful. The germline V gene has CDR1 LGHNA and CDR2 YSLEER. The CDR3 runs 14 residues.

The table lists this clonotype with many counts. The chain recombines TRBV4-1 with TRBJ2-1; D tentatively reads TRBD1 or TRBD2 (6 bases each). V was pared by 0 bases and J by 0 bases, with 9 bases between. Per germline, CDR1 MGHRA and CDR2 YSYEKL. The CDR3 contains 16 residues. CDR3 sequence (DNA): TGCGCCAGCAGCCAAGAGGGGGGCTTCTCCTACAATGAGCAGTTCTTC. Protein product: CASSQEGGFSYNEQFF.

The genes are TRBV7-2 and TRBJ2-1; 8 nucleotides align to TRBD2. Trimming took 8 bases from V and 10 from J; bases not matched to a gene: 16. Germline CDR1 is SGHTA and CDR2 is FQGNSA. CDR3 size: 15 residues. CDR3 sequence: CASLIAGMHTGEQFF. The CDR3 nucleotides are TGTGCCAGCCTCATAGCGGGAATGCACACGGGGGAGCAGTTCTTC.

The V gene is TRBV28, the J gene TRBJ1-1; 7 bases line up with TRBD1. With 4 bases clipped from V and 4 bases from J, the junction kept 9 bases outside the gene matches. The germline CDR1 and CDR2 sequences are MDHEN and SYDVKM. This CDR3 is built from 15 residues. As DNA, the CDR3 is TGTGCCAGCAGTTCAGGGGGGCGCTGGGGCACTGAAGCTTTCTTT. As protein: CASSSGGRWGTEAFF.

The CDR3 DNA reads as TGCAGCGTTGGGGAAGATAGCAATCAGCCCCAGCATTTT. This gives the protein CSVGEDSNQPQHF. This chain joins TRBV29-1 and TRBJ1-5; D unresolved. The ends were cut back, 4 bases at V and 0 bases at J, with 7 bases in the middle. CDR1 is SQVTM and CDR2 is ANQGSEA in the germline V gene. There are 13 residues in the CDR3.

This rearrangement joins TRBV7-2 to TRBJ1-5, with D perhaps matching TRBD1 (5 bases). Germline V gives CDR1 SGHTA, CDR2 FQGNSA. The CDR3 loop spans 14 amino acids. The germline V and J ends were trimmed by 5 bases and 6 bases, with 14 bases remaining between them. This CDR3 is CASSDLGGIQPQHF. Written as DNA, the CDR3 is TGTGCCAGCAGCGACCTCGGGGGTATTCAGCCCCAGCATTTT. The complete variable domain, with remaining parts taken from reference TRBV7-2 and TRBJ1-5, reads GAGVSQSPSNKVTEKGKDVELRCDPISGHTALYWYRQSLGQGLEFLIYFQGNSAPDKSGLPSDRFSAERTGGSVSTLTIQRTQQEDSAVYLCASSDLGGIQPQHFGDGTRLSIL.

The chain carries TRBV7-2 and TRBJ2-7; 7 nucleotides agree with TRBD2. The CDR3 loop spans 14 amino acids. V was pared by 3 bases and J by 2 bases, with 4 bases of the junction left unmatched. Germline CDR1 and CDR2: SGHTA and FQGNSA. The CDR3 DNA follows: TGTGCCAGCAGCTTTGCGGGGGTAACCTACGAGCAGTACTTC. The encoded protein is CASSFAGVTYEQYF.

As to this clonotype: Sequence at one end of the junction differs from germline and may be a read error. The gene calls are TRBV20-1 and TRBJ1-5, with D perhaps matching TRBD1 (5 bases). The CDR3 covers 12 residues. Per germline, CDR1 DFQATT and CDR2 SNEGSKA (reference sequence). In nucleotides, the CDR3 is TGCAGTGCTAGAGCCCCCCGACAGCTCCAGCATTTT. It yields the protein CSARAPRQLQHF.

A remark on this clonotype: This could be a read error, since a much larger clone is one nucleotide away. The chain recombines TRBV9 with TRBJ2-5; no definite D call. V lost 7 bases and J 5 bases, leaving 12 bases between the germline ends. Germline CDR1 reads SGDLS; CDR2 reads YYNGEE. The CDR3 runs to 12 residues. CDR3 in amino acids: CASSRAHETQYF. The CDR3 coding sequence is TGTGCCAGCTCTAGGGCTCACGAGACCCAGTACTTC.

The V and J genes are TRBV6-2 or TRBV6-3 and TRBJ2-5, with D unclear. CDR1 and CDR2 from the germline V gene are MNHEY and SVGEGT. V shed 5 bases and J shed 9 bases, with 16 bases lying between them. The CDR3 has 13 residues. CDR3 bases: TGTGCCAGCAGTCCCTCGTCCCCCGCGGCCCAGTACTTC. Its translation is CASSPSSPAAQYF.

This clonotype has a handful of counts. The CDR3 region is CASSRAGETYNEQFF. DNA of the CDR3: TGTGCCAGCAGCCGAGCGGGGGAAACCTACAATGAGCAGTTCTTC. This rearrangement joins TRBV9 to TRBJ2-1; 8 positions agree with TRBD2. With V trimmed by 4 bases and J by 2 bases, 5 bases remained unmatched. The CDR3 totals 15 residues. Germline CDR1 reads SGDLS; CDR2 reads YYNGEE.

This chain connects TRBV7-2 to TRBJ2-1; 12 bases are shared with TRBD2. The germline V gene encodes CDR1 SGHTA and CDR2 FQGNSA. V dropped 5 bases and J dropped 9; count of bases not matched to a gene: 17. The CDR3 covers 18 residues. CDR3 residues: CASSVVRLAGAQQGEQFF. DNA of the CDR3: TGTGCCAGCAGCGTCGTACGACTAGCGGGGGCACAACAAGGTGAGCAGTTCTTC.

A word on this clonotype: The junction differs from germline at one of its ends, possibly a read error. The CDR3, as DNA: TGTGCCAGCAAAGCCAGGGTGAAGACTGAAGCTTTCTTT. It yields the protein CASKARVKTEAFF. This rearrangement joins TRBV6-2 or TRBV6-3 to TRBJ1-1; TRBD1 might be the D (5 bases). This CDR3 spans 13 amino acids. Germline loops: CDR1 MNHEY, CDR2 SVGEGT.

In nucleotides, the CDR3 is TGCGCCAGCAGCCCAAGGACAGGGGATAGGGGCTACACCTTC. It encodes CASSPRTGDRGYTF. V usage is TRBV5-1 and J usage is TRBJ1-2; 9 nucleotides match TRBD1. The trim removed 4 bases at V and 8 bases at J, leaving 9 bases unmatched. Germline CDR1 reads SGHRS; CDR2 reads YFSETQ. The CDR3 runs 14 residues. The entire variable domain, with the rest obtained from reference TRBV5-1 and TRBJ1-2, is as follows: KAGVTQTPRYLIKTRGQQVTLSCSPISGHRSVSWYQQTPGQGLQFLFEYFSETQRNKGNFPGRFSGRQFSNSRSEMNVSTLELGDSALYLCASSPRTGDRGYTFGSGTRLTVV.

The chain couples TRBV10-2 to TRBJ2-1, with D hard to call. The end of the DNA fits TRBJ2-7 better, so the J call may be wrong. Germline loops: CDR1 WSHSY, CDR2 SAAADI. The CDR3 runs 13 residues. The chain's CDR3 is CASSEQFYNEQYF. The CDR3 DNA follows: TGCGCCAGCAGTGAGCAGTTTTACAATGAGCAGTACTTC.

The rearrangement links TRBV6-6 to TRBJ2-3; 12 nucleotides align to TRBD2. V dropped 9 bases and J dropped 3; count of bases not matched to a gene: 13. The V gene's germline CDR1 is MNHNY and CDR2 SVGAGI (reference sequence). The CDR3 sequence is 17 residues long. The CDR3 here is CASSPSATSGGTDTQYF. For the CDR3, the DNA is TGTGCCAGTAGTCCCTCCGCGACTAGCGGGGGAACAGATACGCAGTATTTT.

This clonotype was seen more than once but under ten times. The chain has TRBV4-3 and TRBJ1-2, with 9 bases lining up with TRBD1. The CDR3 covers 15 residues. Germline CDR1 LGHNA, CDR2 YSLEER. V lost 0 bases and J lost 2; bases outside the gene matches: 1. The CDR3, as DNA: TGCGCCAGCAGCCAAGATGACAGGGGGAACTATGGCTACACCTTC. It encodes CASSQDDRGNYGYTF.